This T cell receptor beta chain was sequenced for a study of T cells in Graves' hyperthyroidism and ophthalmopathy. General study points: Within blood appeared most thyroid clonotypes that had expanded above 0.001.

CDR3 length: 16 amino acids. V gave up 5 bases and J gave up 6 bases; unmatched junction bases: 16. Germline CDR1 MNHNS, CDR2 SASEGT. Amplified TCR beta CDR3 regions derived from RNA transcripts. HTBI primers drove first-round RT-PCR of the TCR CDR3. TCRdb recomputed calls from the multiplex PCR reads with MiXCR, one row per CDR3 protein. The data contain around 500,000 distinct CDR3 sequences, 13% to 15% of them singletons. Diagnoses were made from clinical symptoms, serum measures (thyroxine and TRAb), thyroid ultrasound and orbital computed tomography. Source material for PBMCs was more than 9.5 ml fresh peripheral blood. This clonotype was recorded at least ten times. Its specificity is unknown.

This clonotype was obtained from a woman between 18 and 29 years old with Graves' hyperthyroidism. The chain combines TRBV6-1 with TRBJ2-7; 7 nucleotides line up with TRBD2. The sequenced sample consisted of blood. CDR3 DNA: TGTGCCAGCAGTAATGCCCGACAATACGGGGGGTTCGAGCAGTACTTC. This encodes CASSNARQYGGFEQYF.